The TCR beta chain under discussion was sequenced for a study of blood T cell repertoires in COVID-19. V was pared by 6 bases and J by 9 bases, with 13 bases between. The CDR3 is made up of 12 amino acids. Per germline, CDR1 MDHEN and CDR2 SYDVKM. Ages ranged from roughly 18 to 100 years, with residence in fewer than 25 US areas. Here immunoSEQ multiplex PCR was the method, and the copy in TCRdb shows in-frame clones only, minus some. Here the sample spans about 240,000 clones, roughly 91% being singletons. The receptor's source is a woman between 25 and 40 years old who had recovered from COVID-19. The V and J genes are TRBV28 and TRBJ2-3, with D unclear. The sequenced material came from PBMCs or T cells enriched from blood (not recorded which). The CDR3 region is CASRVQSATQYF. CDR3 sequence (DNA): TGTGCCAGCAGGGTACAGTCAGCAACGCAGTATTTT.